The 27 T cell receptor beta chains in this list originate from one sample, sequenced in a study of blood T cell repertoires in COVID-19. The protocol was immunoSEQ multiplex PCR, while the TCRdb copy is restricted to in-frame clones and leaves out a portion. Of more than 70,000 clones listed, 90% are singletons. Sequences were obtained from peripheral blood. The receptors derive from a woman under 30 with acute or convalescent COVID-19.

J is TRBJ1-1 and V is TRBV4-3; 8 bases agree with TRBD1. V shed 1 base and J 4 bases; nucleotides not matched to a gene: 8. The length of the CDR3 is 16 residues. The germline CDR1 and CDR2 sequences are LGHNA and YSLEER. CDR3 sequence: CASSQGRGRLGTEAFF. As DNA, the CDR3 is TGCGCCAGCAGCCAAGGCAGGGGGCGACTGGGCACTGAAGCTTTCTTT.

V usage is TRBV10-3 and J usage is TRBJ2-3; 15 bases line up with TRBD2. With V trimmed by 6 bases and J by 2 bases, 12 bases remained unmatched. The CDR3 consists of 19 residues. In germline, CDR1 is ENHRY, CDR2 SYGVKD. CDR3 sequence: CAIRRTSGRAGGITDTQYF. CDR3 bases: TGTGCCATCAGGAGGACTAGCGGGAGGGCCGGGGGTATCACAGATACGCAGTATTTT.

DNA of the CDR3: TGTGCCAGCAGCCCTCCCGGGGGAAGGAACTCACCCCTCCACTTT. The encoded protein is CASSPPGGRNSPLHF. The chain carries TRBV13 and TRBJ1-6, with a weak D call TRBD1 (5 bases). The length of the CDR3 is 15 residues. The V gene lost 5 bases and the J gene lost 10 bases, with 18 bases spanning the gap. Looked up from germline, CDR1 is PRHDT and CDR2 is FYEKMQ (reference sequence).

This clone is medium-sized within its sample. The chain carries TRBV6-1 and TRBJ1-1, with D possibly TRBD1 on 5 matching bases. The germline V gene encodes CDR1 MNHNS and CDR2 SASEGT. V lost 2 bases and J 0 bases, leaving 16 bases between the germline ends. The length of the CDR3 is 17 residues. As DNA, the CDR3 is TGTGCCAGCAGTGAAAGGGGATACATGGTGGTGAACACTGAAGCTTTCTTT. It yields the protein CASSERGYMVVNTEAFF.

V gene TRBV19 combines with J gene TRBJ1-6; D might be TRBD1 (5 bases). CDR1 LNHDA and CDR2 SQIVND come from the germline V gene (reference sequence). V shed 6 bases and J shed 7 bases, with 10 bases lying between them. The CDR3 length is 13 residues. CDR3 amino acids: CASRKAGNSPLHF. The CDR3 DNA reads TGTGCCAGTAGGAAGGCAGGGAATTCACCCCTCCACTTT.

V usage is TRBV14 and J usage is TRBJ2-1; D unresolved. Per the germline V gene, CDR1 is SGHDN and CDR2 is FVKESK. The V and J ends lost 4 bases and 7 bases respectively, with 17 bases between them. The CDR3 is 15 amino acids. The chain's CDR3 is CASSREFQAINEQFF. The CDR3 nucleotides are TGTGCCAGCAGCCGTGAGTTTCAAGCAATTAATGAGCAGTTCTTC.

The chain combines TRBV7-2 with TRBJ2-5, with D possibly being TRBD1 (6 bases). Per germline, CDR1 SGHTA and CDR2 FQGNSA. The CDR3 totals 14 residues. V lost 4 bases and J lost 3, with 12 bases in between. CDR3 coding DNA: TGTGCCAGCAGCTCCGGGACAATAAAAGAGACCCAGTACTTC. Its translation is CASSSGTIKETQYF.

The V and J genes are TRBV11-2 and TRBJ1-4, with a possible D match to TRBD1 (5 bases). With 5 bases removed from V and 0 bases from J, the gap between germline ends came to 10 bases. This CDR3 is 15 amino acids long. CDR1 is SGHAT, CDR2 FQNNGV, per germline. The DNA for the CDR3 is TGTGCCAGCAGCCCAGACAGTCCAACTAATGAAAAACTGTTTTTT. Translated, it gives CASSPDSPTNEKLFF.

V is TRBV19 and J is TRBJ1-5; D uncertain. Germline V gives CDR1 LNHDA, CDR2 SQIVND (reference sequence). The CDR3 is 12 amino acids. V was clipped by 5 bases and J by 8 bases, with 10 bases between them. The CDR3 reads CASSEGWKPQHF. The CDR3 DNA follows: TGTGCCAGTAGTGAGGGATGGAAGCCCCAGCATTTT.

This clone was recorded only once. The chain carries TRBV2 and TRBJ1-6, with a possible D match to TRBD1 (5 bases). Per the germline V gene, CDR1 is SNHLY and CDR2 is FYNNEI. The CDR3 has 15 amino acids. Deletions cut 3 bases from V and 6 bases from J, with 12 bases between. The CDR3 region has the DNA TGTGCCAGCAGTGACAGGGATGGCCGTAATTCACCCCTCCACTTT. Amino acids: CASSDRDGRNSPLHF.

The gene calls are TRBV28 and TRBJ1-1, with 7 bases lining up with TRBD1. The junction had 6 bases not matched to a gene; V was cut back by 5 bases and J by 3 bases. CDR1 MDHEN and CDR2 SYDVKM come from the germline V gene. The CDR3 covers 14 residues. The CDR3 here is CASSQYRGYTEAFF. The CDR3 DNA follows: TGTGCCAGCAGTCAGTACAGGGGATACACTGAAGCTTTCTTT.

The rearrangement links TRBV18 to TRBJ1-3; 7 bases match TRBD1. The CDR3 totals 15 residues. V was clipped by 1 base and J by 3 bases; unmatched bases: 3. From germline, CDR1 is KGHSH and CDR2 LQKENI. CDR3 sequence: CASSPQTGNGNTIYF. The CDR3 DNA reads TGTGCCAGCTCACCACAGACAGGGAATGGAAACACCATATATTTT.

The chain recombines TRBV7-9 with TRBJ2-7; D is ambiguous. The germline V gene encodes CDR1 SEHNR and CDR2 FQNEAQ (reference sequence). The V gene lost 3 bases and the J gene lost 5 bases, with 14 bases spanning the gap. This CDR3 is built from 14 residues. CDR3 region: CASSFGAFVHEQYF. The CDR3 nucleotides are TGTGCCAGCAGCTTTGGTGCGTTCGTCCACGAGCAGTACTTC.

The rearrangement joins TRBV5-1 to TRBJ2-1; 9 bases line up with TRBD2. The trim removed 4 bases at V and 7 bases at J, leaving 9 bases unmatched. The CDR3 covers 15 residues. Germline loops: CDR1 SGHRS, CDR2 YFSETQ. The CDR3 here is CASSKGLALGNEQFF. DNA of the CDR3: TGCGCCAGCAGCAAGGGACTAGCCCTCGGGAATGAGCAGTTCTTC.

This chain uses TRBV18 with TRBJ2-6, with 7 bases fitting TRBD1. CDR3 length: 19 residues. V trimming: 5 bases; J trimming: 0 bases; junction bases outside the gene matches: 13. Germline CDR1 reads KGHSH; CDR2 reads LQKENI. CDR3 loop: CASSSKTSGQSSGANVLTF. The CDR3 DNA sequence: TGTGCCAGCTCATCGAAGACCTCGGGACAGAGCTCTGGGGCCAACGTCCTGACTTTC.

V is TRBV6-5 and J is TRBJ2-7; possible D gene TRBD2, 5 bases. Germline CDR1 MNHEY, CDR2 SVGAGI. The CDR3 spans 14 residues. Trimming removed 6 bases from V and 5 bases from J, with 17 bases in between. The DNA for the CDR3 is TGTGCCAGCAGCCCGGGAAGGGCCTTGAACGAGCAGTACTTC. It codes for CASSPGRALNEQYF.

The chain combines TRBV7-2 with TRBJ1-4; no clear D. The CDR3 consists of 13 residues. V lost 1 base and J lost 8, with 8 bases in between. Germline assignment: CDR1 SGHTA and CDR2 FQGNSA. The CDR3 sequence is CASSLERAEKLFF. The CDR3 coding sequence is TGTGCCAGCAGCTTAGAGAGAGCGGAAAAACTGTTTTTT.

The V and J genes are TRBV9 and TRBJ1-2, with D perhaps TRBD1 (6 bases). The CDR3 sequence is 15 residues long. Germline V gene data show CDR1 as SGDLS and CDR2 as YYNGEE. With 3 bases removed from V and 0 bases from J, the gap between germline ends came to 12 bases. The CDR3 sequence: CASSEGGLSNYGYTF. The CDR3 DNA sequence: TGTGCCAGCAGCGAGGGGGGGCTCTCTAACTATGGCTACACCTTC.

This chain connects TRBV7-8 to TRBJ2-1; D is perhaps TRBD1 (5 bases). This CDR3 spans 18 amino acids. V gave up 0 bases and J gave up 0 bases, with 15 bases separating them. The germline V gene has CDR1 SGHVS and CDR2 FQNEAQ. The CDR3 DNA reads TGTGCCAGCAGCTTAGCCCAGGTCCGACAGACCTCCTACAATGAGCAGTTCTTC. It codes for CASSLAQVRQTSYNEQFF.

This sequence joins TRBV5-5 and TRBJ2-7; the match to TRBD1 covers 7 bases. The CDR3 has 16 residues. The ends lost 4 bases at V and 3 bases at J; junction bases unmatched: 13. Per germline, CDR1 SGHKS and CDR2 YYEKEE (reference sequence). The CDR3 loop reads CASSPGMLQGDYEQYF. The CDR3 DNA reads TGTGCCAGCAGCCCCGGGATGTTGCAGGGGGACTACGAGCAGTACTTC. The full variable domain, its missing parts supplied by reference TRBV5-5 and TRBJ2-7, is DAGVTQSPTHLIKTRGQQVTLRCSPISGHKSVSWYQQVLGQGPQFIFQYYEKEERGRGNFPDRFSARQFPNYSSELNVNALLLGDSALYLCASSPGMLQGDYEQYFGPGTRLTVT.

V and J are TRBV9 and TRBJ1-6; D remains ambiguous. The V and J ends lost 2 bases and 5 bases respectively, with 8 bases between them. Germline lookup yields CDR1 SGDLS and CDR2 YYNGEE. This CDR3 is 14 amino acids long. CDR3 in amino acids: CASSVGRDNSPLHF. The CDR3 DNA reads as TGTGCCAGCAGCGTGGGGAGAGATAATTCACCCCTCCACTTT.

The chain has TRBV7-8 and TRBJ2-1; tentative D call: TRBD2 (5 bases). Trimming removed 0 bases at V and 6 bases at J, with 15 bases between. The CDR3 spans 16 residues. The germline CDR1 and CDR2 sequences are SGHVS and FQNEAQ. The CDR3 nucleotides are TGTGCCAGCAGCTTAGCGGTCCAGTTCGCGGGCAATGAGCAGTTCTTC. Its translation: CASSLAVQFAGNEQFF.

The rearrangement joins TRBV9 to TRBJ1-1; D is undetermined. Looked up from germline, CDR1 is SGDLS and CDR2 is YYNGEE. V lost 3 bases to trimming and J lost 0 bases, with 9 bases between them. This CDR3 is 14 amino acids long. CDR3 sequence (DNA): TGTGCCAGCAGCGAGGTTCAGGTGAACACTGAAGCTTTCTTT. Translated, it gives CASSEVQVNTEAFF.

DNA of the CDR3: TGTGCCAGCAGCCCCGGGACAGGGGCATCTAATGAAAAACTGTTTTTT. It translates to CASSPGTGASNEKLFF. The chain links TRBV5-5 to TRBJ1-4, with 10 nucleotides matching TRBD1. Germline CDR1 and CDR2: SGHKS and YYEKEE (reference sequence). The CDR3 is 16 amino acids. Losses at the gene ends were 4 bases for V and 3 bases for J; bases not matched to a gene: 6.

The CDR3 protein is CASSLVPGPDTQYF. CDR3 DNA: TGTGCCAGCAGCTTAGTTCCGGGTCCAGATACGCAGTATTTT. The rearrangement uses TRBV7-2 and TRBJ2-3; unclear D gene. The V gene lost 1 base and the J gene lost 4 bases, with 9 bases spanning the gap. Per germline, CDR1 SGHTA and CDR2 FQGNSA. The CDR3 spans 14 residues.

DNA for the CDR3: TGTGCCAGCAGCCTGGGACTAGCGGGCGTCTCCAATGAGCAGTTCTTC. Its protein product is CASSLGLAGVSNEQFF. The chain has TRBV5-6 and TRBJ2-1; 12 bases fit TRBD2. The V gene's germline CDR1 is SGHDT and CDR2 YYEEEE. The V and J ends lost 4 bases and 6 bases, in that order; junction bases with no gene match: 8. The CDR3 contains 16 residues.

The V call is TRBV14, the J call TRBJ1-1; maybe TRBD1 (5 bases). Germline V gene data show CDR1 as SGHDN and CDR2 as FVKESK. Deletions cut 1 base from V and 5 bases from J, with 11 bases between. The CDR3 runs 14 residues. The chain's CDR3 is CASSQVWEGTEAFF. CDR3 bases: TGTGCCAGCAGCCAAGTTTGGGAGGGGACTGAAGCTTTCTTT.